A selection of T cell receptor beta chains follows, all from one sample in a study of beta chain features in type 1 diabetes. Assay used: immunoSEQ multiplex PCR; TCRdb lists only in-frame clones, some missing. The sample records under 900,000 clones, roughly a sixth being singletons. The specimen sequenced was naive CD4+ T cells from blood. These receptors were collected from a woman younger than 30 in good health. The CDR3 runs from the conserved cysteine through the conserved F or W. The D gene is left open where the match is weak. Part of the rows lack a size; the others show once, few, many or a class for expanded clones.

>NA|TRBV7-9|TRBJ1-1|NA
CASSNAWGVGTEAFF
TGTGCCAGCAGCAACGCCTGGGGCGTGGGGACTGAAGCTTTCTTT
>NA|TRBV2|TRBJ1-5|TRBD1
CASSGQGEPQHF
TGTGCCAGCAGTGGACAGGGGGAGCCCCAGCATTTT
>few|TRBV5-4|TRBJ2-5|TRBD2
CASSFRLAGQETQYF
TGTGCCAGCAGCTTTAGGCTAGCGGGACAAGAGACCCAGTACTTC
>few|TRBV11-2|TRBJ2-7|NA
CASSLDRGARQLYEQYF
TGTGCCAGCAGCTTAGATAGGGGGGCCCGCCAGCTCTACGAGCAGTACTTC
>few|TRBV5-1|TRBJ1-1|NA
CASSLDRVMNTEAFF
TGCGCCAGCAGCTTGGACAGGGTAATGAACACTGAAGCTTTCTTT
>NA|TRBV6-6|TRBJ1-5|NA
CASSPRSNQPQHF
TGTGCCAGCAGCCCCCGTAGCAATCAGCCCCAGCATTTT
>few|TRBV29-1|TRBJ2-5|TRBD2
CSVRVAGAQETQYF
TGCAGCGTCCGGGTAGCGGGCGCACAAGAGACCCAGTACTTC
>NA|TRBV18|TRBJ2-1|TRBD1
CASSQTGTNEQFF
TGTGCCAGCTCACAGACAGGGACGAATGAGCAGTTCTTC
>few|TRBV25-1|TRBJ2-1|TRBD2
CASSATSGTPGGEQFF
TGTGCCAGCAGTGCCACTAGCGGGACCCCTGGTGGTGAGCAGTTCTTC
>NA|TRBV5-6|TRBJ1-4|TRBD1
CASSLRTGPLRRKLFF
TGTGCCAGCAGCTTGCGGACAGGGCCTTTACGACGAAAACTGTTTTTT
>few|TRBV5-4|TRBJ1-1|TRBD1
CASSATQGRTEAFF
TGTGCCAGCAGCGCGACACAGGGGAGGACTGAAGCTTTCTTT
>once|TRBV7-2|TRBJ2-1|NA
CASSLIRMTTYEQFF
TGTGCCAGCAGCTTAATCCGGATGACGACGTATGAGCAGTTCTTC
>few|TRBV28|TRBJ2-3|NA
CASSPLRSPDTQYF
TGTGCCAGCAGTCCACTGAGATCGCCAGATACGCAGTATTTT
>NA|TRBV7-9|TRBJ1-5|TRBD1
CASSAGGNNQPQHF
TGTGCCAGCAGCGCAGGGGGAAACAATCAGCCCCAGCATTTT
>few|TRBV7-2|TRBJ2-1|NA
CASSLLSWGANEQFF
TGTGCCAGCAGCTTACTGAGTTGGGGTGCCAATGAGCAGTTCTTC
>NA|TRBV7-7|TRBJ2-2|NA
CASSLDLNTGELFF
TGTGCTAGCAGCTTAGACTTGAACACCGGGGAGCTGTTTTTT
>NA|TRBV2|TRBJ2-7|NA
CASRIALEQYF
TGTGCCAGCCGCATAGCGCTCGAGCAGTACTTC
>NA|TRBV7-9|TRBJ2-7|NA
CASRSSPASGREQYF
TGTGCCAGCAGATCCTCCCCGGCCTCAGGACGGGAGCAGTACTTC
>NA|TRBV7-2|TRBJ2-1|TRBD2
CASSLVTLFRGRAYNEQFF
TGTGCCAGCAGCTTAGTTACCCTCTTCCGCGGGAGGGCCTACAATGAGCAGTTCTTC
>few|TRBV2|TRBJ2-1|NA
CASSEHPRNEQFF
TGTGCCAGCAGTGAACATCCCCGCAATGAGCAGTTCTTC
>NA|TRBV4-2|TRBJ1-2|NA
CASSSRTDAVRGYTF
TGTGCCAGCAGTTCGAGGACAGACGCGGTTCGGGGCTACACCTTC
>NA|TRBV10-3|TRBJ2-7|TRBD2
CAISESLTSGKGAYEQYF
TGTGCCATCAGTGAGTCATTGACTAGCGGGAAGGGGGCCTACGAGCAGTACTTC
>NA|TRBV4-3|TRBJ2-7|TRBD2
CASSQDPGLAGKYEQYF
TGCGCCAGCAGCCAAGATCCGGGACTAGCGGGGAAATACGAGCAGTACTTC
>NA|TRBV4-1|TRBJ2-2|TRBD1
CASSQGRTGTRNTGELFF
TGCGCCAGCAGCCAAGGGAGGACAGGCACCAGGAACACCGGGGAGCTGTTTTTT
>NA|TRBV10-3|TRBJ2-2|TRBD2
CAIKGTSVSGELFF
TGTGCCATCAAAGGGACTAGTGTTTCCGGGGAGCTGTTTTTT
>NA|TRBV5-6|TRBJ2-7|NA
CASSLSMRGYEQYF
TGTGCCAGCAGCTTGAGTATGAGAGGCTACGAGCAGTACTTC
>few|TRBV4-2|TRBJ2-2|TRBD1
CASSLSGQGTGELFF
TGTGCCAGCAGCCTCTCCGGACAGGGCACCGGGGAGCTGTTTTTT
>NA|TRBV7-6|TRBJ2-1|NA
CASSVDPSNEQFF
TGTGCCAGCAGCGTCGACCCGAGCAATGAGCAGTTCTTC
>few|TRBV7-9|TRBJ2-7|TRBD2
CASSDGLAGGRTFF
TGTGCCAGCAGCGACGGACTAGCGGGAGGGCGGACCTTCTTC
>NA|TRBV13|TRBJ2-1|NA
CASKSPLLKAPNEQFF
TGTGCCAGCAAATCTCCTCTGCTAAAGGCCCCTAATGAGCAGTTCTTC
>few|TRBV9|TRBJ2-1|NA
CASNKNRDSLYNEQFF
TGTGCCAGCAATAAGAATCGTGACAGTCTTTACAATGAGCAGTTCTTC
>few|TRBV18|TRBJ2-3|NA
CASSPRWDQGDTQYF
TGTGCCAGCTCACCAAGGTGGGACCAGGGGGATACGCAGTATTTT
>few|TRBV7-3|TRBJ2-1|TRBD2
CASSQSTSGYNEQFF
TGTGCCAGCAGCCAATCGACTAGCGGTTACAATGAGCAGTTCTTC
>NA|TRBV2|TRBJ1-2|TRBD1
CASNRDRGVDGYTF
TGTGCCAGCAATAGAGACAGGGGGGTTGATGGCTACACCTTC
>few|TRBV10-2|TRBJ2-7|TRBD2
CASSDTTSGRNEQYF
TGCGCCAGCAGTGATACGACTAGCGGGAGGAACGAGCAGTACTTC